This TCR beta chain came from a study of blood T cell repertoires in COVID-19. The method was immunoSEQ multiplex PCR; TCRdb's version includes in-frame clones alone and lacks a portion of them. The table has around 140,000 clones, around 89% seen once. V was pared by 7 bases and J by 1 base, with 8 bases between. Germline CDR1 reads KGHSH; CDR2 reads LQKENI. The CDR3 contains 14 residues. The TCR sequence derives from a man aged 65 to 85 with active COVID-19. Sequencing used peripheral blood. The chain carries TRBV18 and TRBJ2-6; a possible D gene is TRBD1 (5 bases). CDR3 protein: CASFQGSGANVLTF. CDR3 bases: TGTGCCAGCTTCCAGGGATCTGGGGCCAACGTCCTGACTTTC.